A selection of T cell receptor beta chains follows, all from one sample in a study of PD-1 blockade in classical Hodgkin lymphoma. Data came from immunoSEQ multiplex PCR; TCRdb stores just in-frame clones and leaves some out. The sample lists over 70,000 clones, 89% occurring once. Sequenced material: peripheral blood mononuclear cells (PBMCs), taken at baseline. The receptor set was obtained from a human donor with classical Hodgkin lymphoma. Both conserved end residues are part of each CDR3. Each record gives: D gene, V gene, J gene, clone size, CDR3 protein, CDR3 DNA. D genes are given only for firm matches. Rows give clone size only sometimes, using once, few, many, or a class for an expanded clone.

NA	TRBV2	TRBJ2-7	NA	CASSLFRDSAYEQYF	TGTGCCAGCAGTCTTTTCCGGGACTCCGCCTACGAGCAGTACTTC
NA	TRBV19	TRBJ2-3	NA	CASRRGADTQYF	TGTGCCAGCCGCAGGGGCGCGGATACGCAGTATTTT
NA	TRBV14	TRBJ2-1	NA	CASSQGKGYQGAEQFF	TGTGCCAGCAGCCAAGGTAAAGGTTACCAGGGAGCTGAGCAGTTCTTC
TRBD1	TRBV6-4	TRBJ2-2	NA	CASSVQGAGELFF	TGTGCCAGCAGTGTCCAGGGGGCCGGGGAGCTGTTTTTT
TRBD2	TRBV5-4	TRBJ2-7	once	CASSTGGVERQYF	TGTGCCAGCAGTACGGGGGGGGTAGAACGGCAGTACTTC
TRBD1	TRBV11-3	TRBJ2-7	NA	CASSSGTGAEQYF	TGTGCCAGCAGCTCCGGGACAGGGGCCGAGCAGTACTTC
NA	TRBV6-5	TRBJ2-2	NA	CASSYVGSANTGELFF	TGTGCCAGCAGTTACGTGGGGTCTGCGAACACCGGGGAGCTGTTTTTT
NA	TRBV7-9	TRBJ1-2	NA	CASSLRDNYGYTF	TGTGCCAGCAGCTTACGGGATAACTATGGCTACACCTTC
TRBD1	TRBV6-6	TRBJ1-1	NA	CASSYSSTGGGEAFF	TGTGCCAGCAGTTACTCATCTACAGGGGGAGGTGAAGCTTTCTTT
TRBD1	TRBV29-1	TRBJ2-1	NA	CSVHTGGSYNEQFF	TGCAGCGTGCATACAGGGGGCTCCTACAATGAGCAGTTCTTC
NA	TRBV7-2	TRBJ1-5	NA	CASSLAFGGDQPQHF	TGTGCCAGCAGCTTAGCCTTTGGGGGAGATCAGCCCCAGCATTTT
TRBD2	TRBV19	TRBJ2-7	NA	CASSIRGLAGQRSSYEQYF	TGTGCCAGTAGTATAAGAGGGCTAGCGGGCCAGAGAAGTTCCTACGAGCAGTACTTC
NA	TRBV2	TRBJ1-1	NA	CLSRFGTEAFF	TGTCTTAGTAGGTTTGGCACTGAAGCTTTCTTT
TRBD1	TRBV7-9	TRBJ1-1	NA	CASSLTGGGMNTEAFF	TGTGCCAGCAGCTTAACAGGGGGCGGTATGAACACTGAAGCTTTCTTT
NA	TRBV6-6	TRBJ2-2	NA	CASSYTEQGELFF	TGTGCCAGCAGTTACACAGAACAGGGTGAACTGTTTTTT
TRBD2	TRBV6-5	TRBJ2-1	NA	CASQRESPHEQFF	TGTGCCAGCCAGCGGGAGAGCCCACATGAGCAGTTCTTC
NA	TRBV9	TRBJ2-1	NA	CASQGVSNEQFF	TGTGCCAGCCAAGGAGTGAGCAATGAGCAGTTCTTC
NA	TRBV19	TRBJ1-1	NA	CASILHGANTEAFF	TGTGCCAGCATACTACACGGGGCGAACACTGAAGCTTTCTTT
NA	TRBV7-9	TRBJ2-1	NA	CASSLGASGQTAEQFF	TGTGCCAGCAGCTTGGGGGCTAGCGGCCAAACAGCGGAGCAGTTCTTC
NA	TRBV11-2	TRBJ2-3	NA	CASSDPGQYTDTQYF	TGTGCCAGCAGCGATCCGGGGCAGTACACAGATACGCAGTATTTT
NA	TRBV7-9	TRBJ1-4	NA	CASSPQGDREKLFF	TGTGCCAGCAGCCCCCAGGGCGACCGTGAAAAACTGTTTTTT
NA	TRBV4-2	TRBJ2-3	NA	CASSQGSYTDTQYF	TGTGCCAGCAGCCAAGGGTCATACACAGATACGCAGTATTTT
TRBD1	TRBV27	TRBJ1-4	NA	CASSLGGRQGPSEKLFF	TGTGCCAGCAGTTTAGGGGGTAGACAGGGCCCGTCTGAAAAACTGTTTTTT
NA	TRBV7-2	TRBJ1-5	few	CASSLDGNQPQHF	TGTGCCAGCAGCTTAGACGGCAATCAGCCCCAGCATTTT
NA	TRBV5-4	TRBJ2-7	NA	CASSPDGVRSYEQYF	TGTGCCAGCAGTCCGGACGGGGTAAGGTCCTACGAGCAGTACTTC
NA	TRBV4-1	TRBJ1-5	NA	CASSQGEGTGNQPQHF	TGCGCCAGCAGCCAAGGTGAAGGGACTGGGAATCAGCCCCAGCATTTT
TRBD1	TRBV7-9	TRBJ1-1	NA	CASSRQGEGLGAFF	TGTGCCAGCAGCAGACAGGGGGAAGGCCTTGGAGCTTTCTTT
TRBD1	TRBV5-1	TRBJ2-7	once	CASSFATGASYEQYF	TGCGCCAGCAGCTTCGCGACAGGGGCTTCGTACGAGCAGTACTTC
NA	TRBV10-2	TRBJ2-7	NA	CASSDPQGSSYEQYF	TGCGCCAGCAGTGATCCCCAGGGTAGCTCCTACGAGCAGTACTTC